This T cell receptor (beta chain) derives from a study of radiotherapy plus CTLA-4 blockade in lung cancer. Study summary: Among enrolled patients, over 15% responded and around 30% achieved disease control. Study-level points and caveats: In blood, tumor-derived TCR clones expanded after radiotherapy plus ipilimumab. Early blood T cell clone dynamics reportedly forecast response best, with interferon-beta.

The method was immunoSEQ multiplex PCR; TCRdb's version includes in-frame clones alone and lacks a portion of them. The sample holds tens of thousands of clones, 60% to 80% seen once. CDR1 and CDR2 from the germline V gene are SNHLY and FYNNEI. CDR3 length: 13 residues. Trimming pared 8 bases from V and 5 bases from J, leaving 13 bases between. With regard to this clone: Antigen unknown.

Ipilimumab-mediated CTLA-4 blockade plus focal radiation was given to patients having chemo-refractory metastatic non-small-cell lung cancer. The J gene is TRBJ1-5, the V gene TRBV2; no firm D call. Material: peripheral blood, obtained from a patient treated with radiotherapy plus ipilimumab. The TCR originated in a human donor with non-small cell lung cancer whose response to radiotherapy plus ipilimumab could not be evaluated. The chain's CDR3 is CASAALLYQPQHF. The CDR3 DNA sequence: TGTGCCAGCGCGGCCCTACTATATCAGCCCCAGCATTTT.